The 2 T cell receptor beta chains below all came from one sample that was sequenced in a study of cytomegalovirus exposure and HLA in healthy donors. Vbeta (60) and Jbeta (13) primers were used in the PCR. Sequencing used immunoSEQ multiplex PCR; TCRdb keeps in-frame clones, though not all of them. The table lists about 82,000 clones, around 80% of them singletons. The sample was PBMCs. Receptors originate from a human donor in good health.

The chain has TRBV21-1 and TRBJ1-3; the D call TRBD1 from the table was never checked on the DNA. TRBV21-1 is classified as a pseudogene. The CDR3 is 18 residues long. CDR3 amino acids: CASSKGPGTSYSGNTIYF. The DNA for the CDR3 is TGTGCCAGCAGCAAAGGACCCGGGACATCGTACTCTGGAAACACCATATATTTT.

The chain has TRBV5-4 and TRBJ1-1; D is uncertain. This CDR3 has 16 residues. From germline, CDR1 is SGHNT and CDR2 YYREEE (reference sequence). Trimming removed 5 bases at V and 0 bases at J, with 17 bases between. CDR3 residues: CASRSWLLVMNTEAFF. CDR3 in DNA: TGTGCCAGCAGGTCTTGGCTCCTGGTCATGAACACTGAAGCTTTCTTT.